This T cell receptor beta chain was sequenced for a study of T-cell reconstitution after alpha-beta-depleted transplantation in children. Notes on the study in general: Newly produced T cells mostly accounted for T-cell counts and diversity one year post-transplant. Several hundred expanded graft clones reportedly were the source of alpha-beta T cells about two months after transplant.

A library of TCRbeta sequences, prepared with unique molecular identifiers, was generated. TCRdb processed the PCR reads anew with MiXCR; each CDR3 protein has one entry. The sample lists more than 300,000 distinct CDR3 sequences; around 15% were seen once. On this clonotype itself: Its antigen is unknown.

V lost 9 bases and J lost 3, with 21 bases in between. CDR1 is SNHLY, CDR2 FYNNEI, per germline. This CDR3 has 16 residues. Sequenced here: PBMCs, mostly from graft donor cells, sampled 360 days after TCRalphabeta/CD19-depleted stem cell transplant. The clonotype originates from a male patient under 10 years old who had a stem cell transplant for acute lymphoblastic leukemia, so the T cells may come from the graft donor. This chain joins TRBV2 and TRBJ2-1, with D tentatively TRBD1 or TRBD2 (6 bases each). CDR3 sequence: CARSGGLAIYYNEQFF. CDR3 sequence (DNA): TGTGCCAGGTCCGGGGGCTTGGCCATTTACTACAATGAGCAGTTCTTC.